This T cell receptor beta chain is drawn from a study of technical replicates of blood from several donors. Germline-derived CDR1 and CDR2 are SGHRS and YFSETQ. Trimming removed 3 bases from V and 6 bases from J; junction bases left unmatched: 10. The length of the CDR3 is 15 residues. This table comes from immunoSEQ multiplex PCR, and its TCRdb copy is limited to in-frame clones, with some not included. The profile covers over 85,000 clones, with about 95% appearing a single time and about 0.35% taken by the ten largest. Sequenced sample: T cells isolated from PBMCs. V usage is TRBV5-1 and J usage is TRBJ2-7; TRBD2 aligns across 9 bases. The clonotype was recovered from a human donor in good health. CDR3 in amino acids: CASSYDAGGVIEQYF. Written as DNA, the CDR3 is TGCGCCAGCAGCTACGATGCGGGAGGGGTTATCGAGCAGTACTTC.